Sequencing of this T cell receptor beta chain was carried out in a study of PD-1 blockade in classical Hodgkin lymphoma. The CDR3 totals 12 residues. Relapses following autologous stem cell transplantation were seen in all patients, with brentuximab vedotin exposure varying. Complete response, partial response or progressive disease constituted the best responses recorded. Clones were sequenced by immunoSEQ multiplex PCR, and TCRdb holds only the in-frame ones, with some missing. The data show approximately 160,000 clones, just under 80% seen once. Sample: peripheral blood mononuclear cells (PBMCs), taken before the second cycle of nivolumab. This TCR derives from a human donor with classical Hodgkin lymphoma. The chain carries TRBV21-1 and TRBJ1-2; the table's D call of TRBD1 was not tested on the DNA. TRBV21-1 is deemed a pseudogene. This CDR3 is CASSKQGYGYTF. CDR3 nucleotides: TGTGCCAGCAGCAAGCAGGGATATGGCTACACCTTC.